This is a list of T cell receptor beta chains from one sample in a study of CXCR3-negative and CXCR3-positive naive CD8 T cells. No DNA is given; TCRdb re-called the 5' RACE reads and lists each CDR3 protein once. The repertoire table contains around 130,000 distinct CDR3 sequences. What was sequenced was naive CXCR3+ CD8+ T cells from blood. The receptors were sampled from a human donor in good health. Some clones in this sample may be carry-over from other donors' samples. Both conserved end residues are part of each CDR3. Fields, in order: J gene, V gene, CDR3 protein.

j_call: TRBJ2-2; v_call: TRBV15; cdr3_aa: CATSRDRGPGYGELFF
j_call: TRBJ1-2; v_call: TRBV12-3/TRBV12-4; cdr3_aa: CASSRTLTMGYTF
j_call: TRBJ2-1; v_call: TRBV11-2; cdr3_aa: CASSRTSGGANQYYNEQFF
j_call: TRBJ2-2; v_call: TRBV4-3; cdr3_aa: CASSQARGVDTGELFF
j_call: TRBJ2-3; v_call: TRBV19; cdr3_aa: CASSILLPTDTQYF
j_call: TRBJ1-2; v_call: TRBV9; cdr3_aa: CASRRTGVGVYGYTF
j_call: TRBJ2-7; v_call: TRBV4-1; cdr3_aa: CASSFRTASSYEQYF
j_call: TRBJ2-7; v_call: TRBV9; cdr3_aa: CASSVEASSAVDEQYF
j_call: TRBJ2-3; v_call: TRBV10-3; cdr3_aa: CAISESSGTVTDTQYF
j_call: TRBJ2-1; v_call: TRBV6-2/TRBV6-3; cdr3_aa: CASSLQGSGIHNEQFF